This TCR beta chain was sequenced in a study of T cells in Graves' hyperthyroidism and ophthalmopathy (dated by TCRdb to between 2019 and 2020). With respect to the entire study: Peripheral blood samples were taken at initial diagnosis, before any treatment was given. To identify TCR V-J signatures that set the groups apart, the researchers used a discovery cohort of 100 patients, made up of roughly 45 with Graves' ophthalmopathy and approximately 57 with stable Graves' hyperthyroidism. An independent validation cohort of under 20 hyperthyroidism patients and about 15 patients who later progressed to ophthalmopathy tested prospective prediction of ophthalmopathy. The 100 or so discovery patients were randomly split 7:3 into training and test sets. In about 6 Graves' hyperthyroidism patients, the study also compared T-cell repertoires from thyroid tissue with T-cell repertoires from blood. Following sampling, methimazole starting at 30 mg daily was given to hyperthyroidism patients, and high-dose intravenous methylprednisolone was given to ophthalmopathy patients. TCR Vbeta CDR3 sequencing of 130 to 150 peripheral blood samples (over 40 ophthalmopathy, approximately 80 hyperthyroidism and some 17 progressor patients) is reported in the paper.

This clonotype occurred many times. Its antigen has not been determined. There are no base qualities to consult, and no much larger clone falls within one base. From V the trimming removes 3 bases and from J it removes 1 base, while the gene matches leave 3 bases of the junction unaccounted for. CDR1 and CDR2 are read off the germline V gene as MNHEY and SVGAGI. From the cysteine through the phenylalanine, the CDR3 covers 14 amino acids. The entry retains the CDR3 DNA only, 42 bases that are in frame from base 1. Stable Graves' hyperthyroidism was defined as the absence of progression to ophthalmopathy over 18 months of follow-up. Hyperthyroidism patients were aged 18 to 65 years and newly diagnosed, with disease duration of less than 2 months. The study excluded patients with uncontrolled infections, other autoimmune diseases, pregnancy or lactation. Diagnoses relied on clinical symptoms, serum thyroxine and TRAb, thyroid ultrasound and orbital computed tomography. Ficoll-Paque density gradient centrifugation was used to isolate PBMCs from 10 ml of fresh peripheral blood. Total RNA was extracted with Trizol reagent, and quality was checked on an Agilent 2100 Bioanalyzer.

TCR beta CDR3 regions were amplified from RNA transcripts. The TCR CDR3 was subjected to a first round of RT-PCR using the HTBI primer set and the Qiagen OneStep RT-PCR kit. Libraries were constructed in a second round of multiplex PCR, after which size selection and purification were performed. Paired-end sequencing of the libraries was performed with 100 bp reads on an Illumina HiSeq2000. In the paper's pipeline: SOAPnuke was used to process the raw data, with reads discarded if the reads contained adapters or uncalled bases, had a mean Phred below 15, or lacked an exact constant-primer or identifier match. COPE v1.2.5 was used to merge high-quality paired reads, and clonotypes were defined as unique nucleotide sequences. Clonotypes were aligned to IMGT TRBV, TRBD and TRBJ reference segments using MiTCR v1.1. Only V-J combinations with frequency above 0.0001, covering 99.2% of repertoires, were analysed. The TCS score was defined as F50 (clonal expansion) divided by E x V (chaos), with BLOSUM62-based TCRdist calculated between CDR3 peptides within each V-J. Welch's t-statistics and random forest reduced some 510 V-J features to 10 to 15, which were used in a naive Bayes classifier (R e1071). The public sequencing data were trimmed at Q25 with fastp and processed into clonotypes with MiXCR by TCRdb, which kept only in-frame beta chains. CDR3 protein sequences are deduplicated, and each keeps its most common genes and DNA. The V and J calls follow TCRdb's processing rather than the paper's. Counted in this sample were about 420,000 distinct CDR3 sequences; roughly an eighth of them appeared once. Of the sample, more than 4.5% is held by the ten largest clones.

Beyond this particular receptor, the publication reports: No statistical method was used to set the sample size in advance, and investigators knew the group allocation. A model built on a 13 V-J signature distinguished ophthalmopathy from stable hyperthyroidism, reaching 87.88% sensitivity and 81.08% specificity in cross-validation and 80%/75% in testing. Most expanded thyroid clonotypes (frequency above 0.001) were also detected in blood, suggesting blood repertoires may reflect thyroid immune responses. In validation, progression to ophthalmopathy was predicted by the model with 70% to 71% sensitivity and roughly 76% specificity, a median of roughly 6 months before onset.

The sequence was obtained from a woman younger than 30 with Graves' hyperthyroidism. The specimen sequenced was blood. The chain is encoded by TRBV6-5 joined to TRBJ2-7; 7 bases in the middle match TRBD2. This receptor carries the CDR3 CASSYTRGSYEQYF. The sequence in DNA is TGTGCCAGCAGTTATACGCGGGGGTCCTACGAGCAGTACTTC.